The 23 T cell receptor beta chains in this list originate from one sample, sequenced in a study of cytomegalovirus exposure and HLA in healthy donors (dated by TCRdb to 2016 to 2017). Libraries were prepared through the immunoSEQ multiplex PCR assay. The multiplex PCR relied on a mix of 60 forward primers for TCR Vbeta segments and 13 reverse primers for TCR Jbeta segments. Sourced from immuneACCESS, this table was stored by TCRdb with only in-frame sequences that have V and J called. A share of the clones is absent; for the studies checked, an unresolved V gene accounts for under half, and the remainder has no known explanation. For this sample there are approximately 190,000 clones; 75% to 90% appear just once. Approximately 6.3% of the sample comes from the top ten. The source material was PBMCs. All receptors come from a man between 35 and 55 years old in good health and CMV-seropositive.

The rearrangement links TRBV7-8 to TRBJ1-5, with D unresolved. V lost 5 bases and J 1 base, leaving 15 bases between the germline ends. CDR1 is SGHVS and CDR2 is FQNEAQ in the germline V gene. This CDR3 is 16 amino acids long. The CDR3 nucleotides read TGTGCCAGCAGCCCCCGCCGGTTCGTGAGCAATCAGCCCCAGCATTTT. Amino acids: CASSPRRFVSNQPQHF.

Here the CDR3 DNA reads TGTGCCTGGAGTGCACCGACAGGGAACACTGAAGCTTTCTTT. It specifies CAWSAPTGNTEAFF. The chain employs TRBV30 and TRBJ1-1; tentative D call: TRBD1 (6 bases). From germline, CDR1 is GTSNPN and CDR2 SVGIG (reference sequence). The CDR3 has 14 residues. Trimming pared 1 base from V and 1 base from J, leaving 10 bases between.

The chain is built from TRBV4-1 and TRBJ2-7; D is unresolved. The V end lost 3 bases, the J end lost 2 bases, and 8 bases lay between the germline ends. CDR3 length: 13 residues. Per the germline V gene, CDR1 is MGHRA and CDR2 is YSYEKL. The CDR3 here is CASSHERTYEQYF. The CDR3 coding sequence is TGCGCCAGCAGCCATGAGAGAACCTACGAGCAGTACTTC.

CDR3 loop: CAWSVHGQGLTEQYF. As DNA, the CDR3 is TGTGCCTGGAGTGTACACGGACAGGGCCTCACCGAGCAGTACTTC. The genes are TRBV30 and TRBJ2-7, with TRBD1 identical over 8 bases. Germline V CDR1 and CDR2: GTSNPN, SVGIG (reference sequence). The J segment lost 6 bases and the V segment lost 0 bases, leaving 10 bases of the junction unmatched. The CDR3 spans 15 residues.

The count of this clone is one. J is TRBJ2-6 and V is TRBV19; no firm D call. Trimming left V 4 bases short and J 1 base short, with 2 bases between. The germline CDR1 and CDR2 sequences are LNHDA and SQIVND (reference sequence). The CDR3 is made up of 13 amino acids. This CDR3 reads CASSTSGANVLTF. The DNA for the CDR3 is TGTGCCAGTAGTACTTCTGGGGCCAACGTCCTGACTTTC.

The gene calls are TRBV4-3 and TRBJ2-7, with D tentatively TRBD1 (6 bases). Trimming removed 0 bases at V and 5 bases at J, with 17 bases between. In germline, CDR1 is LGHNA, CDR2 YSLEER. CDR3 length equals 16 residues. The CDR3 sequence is CASSQDRRRGLDEQYF. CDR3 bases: TGCGCCAGCAGCCAAGACCGTCGCAGGGGTCTCGACGAGCAGTACTTC.

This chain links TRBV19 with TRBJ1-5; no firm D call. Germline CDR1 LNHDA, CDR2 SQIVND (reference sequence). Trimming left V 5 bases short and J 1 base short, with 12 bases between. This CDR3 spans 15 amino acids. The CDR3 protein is CASSVRRSSNQPQHF. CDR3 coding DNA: TGTGCCAGTAGTGTCAGGAGGTCGAGCAATCAGCCCCAGCATTTT. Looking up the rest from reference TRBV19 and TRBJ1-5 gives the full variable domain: DGGITQSPKYLFRKEGQNVTLSCEQNLNHDAMYWYRQDPGQGLRLIYYSQIVNDFQKGDIAEGYSVSREKKESFPLTVTSAQKNPTAFYLCASSVRRSSNQPQHFGDGTRLSIL.

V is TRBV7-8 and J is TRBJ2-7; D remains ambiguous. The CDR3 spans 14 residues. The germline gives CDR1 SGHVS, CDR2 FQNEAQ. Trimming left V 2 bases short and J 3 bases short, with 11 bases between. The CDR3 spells CASSLTTPNYEQYF. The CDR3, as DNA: TGTGCCAGCAGCTTAACCACACCCAACTACGAGCAGTACTTC.

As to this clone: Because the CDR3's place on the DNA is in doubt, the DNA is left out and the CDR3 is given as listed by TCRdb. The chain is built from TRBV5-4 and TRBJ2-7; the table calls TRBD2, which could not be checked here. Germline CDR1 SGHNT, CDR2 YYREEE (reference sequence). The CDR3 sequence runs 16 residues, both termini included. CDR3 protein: CASSFGPGLGNYEQYF.

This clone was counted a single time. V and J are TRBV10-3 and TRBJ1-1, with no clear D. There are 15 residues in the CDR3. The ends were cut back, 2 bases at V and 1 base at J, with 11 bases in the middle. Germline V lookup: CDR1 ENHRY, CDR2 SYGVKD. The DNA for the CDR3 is TGTGCCATCAGTGAGGCCCGAGGGAGGAACACTGAAGCTTTCTTT. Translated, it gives CAISEARGRNTEAFF.

The CDR3 nucleotides are TGTGCCAGCTCACCAAAAACTAGCTACGAGCAGTACTTC. It yields the protein CASSPKTSYEQYF. The rearrangement uses TRBV18 and TRBJ2-7; perhaps TRBD2 as D (5 bases). Trimming took off 2 bases at V and 3 bases at J, with 8 bases between the two ends. The CDR3 has 13 residues. The V gene's germline CDR1 is KGHSH and CDR2 LQKENI.

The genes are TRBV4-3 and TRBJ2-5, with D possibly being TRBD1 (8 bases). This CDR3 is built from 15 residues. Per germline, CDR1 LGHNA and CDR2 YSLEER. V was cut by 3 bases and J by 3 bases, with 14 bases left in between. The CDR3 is CASSHGQGGEETQYF. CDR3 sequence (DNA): TGCGCCAGCAGCCACGGACAGGGAGGGGAAGAGACCCAGTACTTC.

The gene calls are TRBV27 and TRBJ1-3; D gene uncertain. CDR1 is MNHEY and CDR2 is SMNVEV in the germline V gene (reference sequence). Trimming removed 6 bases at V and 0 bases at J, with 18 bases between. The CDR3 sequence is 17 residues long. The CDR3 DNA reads TGTGCCAGCAGCCCGTGGCTAGCAGGAAGCTCTGGAAACACCATATATTTT. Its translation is CASSPWLAGSSGNTIYF.

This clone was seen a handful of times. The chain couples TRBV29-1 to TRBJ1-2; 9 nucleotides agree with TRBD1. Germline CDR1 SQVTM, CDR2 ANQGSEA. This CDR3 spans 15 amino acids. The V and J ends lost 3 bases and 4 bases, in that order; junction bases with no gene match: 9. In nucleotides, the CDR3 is TGCAGCGTTGAGGTCTCGGACAGGGGACCCTATGGCTACACCTTC. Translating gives CSVEVSDRGPYGYTF.

The CDR3 is CASSLGTGAEAFF. The CDR3 DNA follows: TGTGCCAGCAGCTTGGGGACAGGGGCTGAAGCTTTCTTT. The V call is TRBV7-9, the J call TRBJ1-1, with 10 bases fitting TRBD1. Per germline, CDR1 SEHNR and CDR2 FQNEAQ (reference sequence). This CDR3 is 13 amino acids long. The V and J ends lost 3 bases and 6 bases, in that order; junction bases with no gene match: 1.

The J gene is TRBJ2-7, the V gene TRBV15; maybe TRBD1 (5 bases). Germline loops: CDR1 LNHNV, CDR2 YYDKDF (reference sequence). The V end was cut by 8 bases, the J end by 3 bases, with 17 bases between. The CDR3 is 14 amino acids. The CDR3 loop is CATADRGPVYEQYF. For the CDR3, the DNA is TGTGCCACCGCCGATAGGGGTCCAGTCTACGAGCAGTACTTC. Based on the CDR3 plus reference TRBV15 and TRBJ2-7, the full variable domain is DAMVIQNPRYQVTQFGKPVTLSCSQTLNHNVMYWYQQKSSQAPKLLFHYYDKDFNNEADTPDNFQSRRPNTSFCFLDIRSPGLGDTAMYLCATADRGPVYEQYFGPGTRLTVT.

The CDR3 DNA is TGTGCCAGCAGTCTAGCGGGGGGCCCCTCCAATGAGCAGTTCTTC. Amino acid sequence: CASSLAGGPSNEQFF. The V and J genes are TRBV5-4 and TRBJ2-1; 11 nucleotides align to TRBD2. This CDR3 comprises 15 residues. J lost 6 bases, V lost 5 bases, and 7 bases had no gene match. Germline V gives CDR1 SGHNT, CDR2 YYREEE (reference sequence).

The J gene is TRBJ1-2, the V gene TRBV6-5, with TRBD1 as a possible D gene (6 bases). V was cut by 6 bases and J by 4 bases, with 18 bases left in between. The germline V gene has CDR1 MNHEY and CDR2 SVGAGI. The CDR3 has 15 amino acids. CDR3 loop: CASSNPQGHRYGYTF. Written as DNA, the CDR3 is TGTGCCAGCAGCAACCCGCAGGGACACCGCTATGGCTACACCTTC.

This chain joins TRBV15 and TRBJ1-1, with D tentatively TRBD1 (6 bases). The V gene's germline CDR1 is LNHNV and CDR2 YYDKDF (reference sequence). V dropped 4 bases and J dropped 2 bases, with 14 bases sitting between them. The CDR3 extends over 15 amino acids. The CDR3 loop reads CATSTRTADNTEAFF. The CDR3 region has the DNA TGTGCCACCAGCACCCGGACAGCGGACAACACTGAAGCTTTCTTT.

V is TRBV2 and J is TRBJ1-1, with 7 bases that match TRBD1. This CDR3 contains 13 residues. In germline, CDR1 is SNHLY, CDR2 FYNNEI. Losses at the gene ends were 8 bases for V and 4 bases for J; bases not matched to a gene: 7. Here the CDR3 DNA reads TGTGCCAGCGGGGGACAGATTAGCACTGAAGCTTTCTTT. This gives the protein CASGGQISTEAFF.

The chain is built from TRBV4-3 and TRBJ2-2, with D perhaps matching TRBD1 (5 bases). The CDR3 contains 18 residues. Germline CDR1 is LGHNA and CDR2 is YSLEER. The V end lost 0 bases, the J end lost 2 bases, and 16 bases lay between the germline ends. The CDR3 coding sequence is TGCGCCAGCAGCCAAGATCTTCATGGCAGGGCAAACACCGGGGAGCTGTTTTTT. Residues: CASSQDLHGRANTGELFF.

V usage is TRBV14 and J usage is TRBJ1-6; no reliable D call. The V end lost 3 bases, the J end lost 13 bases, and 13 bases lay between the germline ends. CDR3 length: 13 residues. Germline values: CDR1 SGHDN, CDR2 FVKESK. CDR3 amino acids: CASSQTTWSPLHF. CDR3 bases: TGTGCCAGCAGCCAGACTACATGGTCCCCCCTCCACTTT.

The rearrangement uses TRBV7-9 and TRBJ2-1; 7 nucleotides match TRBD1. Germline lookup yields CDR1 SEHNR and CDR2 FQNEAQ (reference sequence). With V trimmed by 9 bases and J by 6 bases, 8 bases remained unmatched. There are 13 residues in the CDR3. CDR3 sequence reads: CARDRQGSNEQFF. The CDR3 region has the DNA TGTGCCAGGGATAGACAGGGTAGCAATGAGCAGTTCTTC.